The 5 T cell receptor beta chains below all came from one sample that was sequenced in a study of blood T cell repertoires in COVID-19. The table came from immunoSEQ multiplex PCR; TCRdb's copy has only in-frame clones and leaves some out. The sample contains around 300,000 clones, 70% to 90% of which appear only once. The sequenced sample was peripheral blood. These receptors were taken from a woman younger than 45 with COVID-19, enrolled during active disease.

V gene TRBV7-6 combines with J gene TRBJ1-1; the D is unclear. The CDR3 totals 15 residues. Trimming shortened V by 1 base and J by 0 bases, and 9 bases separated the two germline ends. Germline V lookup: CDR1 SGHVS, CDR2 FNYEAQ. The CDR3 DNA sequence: TGTGCCAGCAGCTTAGTGGAGAGCATGAACACTGAAGCTTTCTTT. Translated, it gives CASSLVESMNTEAFF.

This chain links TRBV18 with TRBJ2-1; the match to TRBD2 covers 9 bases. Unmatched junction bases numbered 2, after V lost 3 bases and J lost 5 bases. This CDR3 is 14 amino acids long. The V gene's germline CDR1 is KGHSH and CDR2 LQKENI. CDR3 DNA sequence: TGTGCCAGCTCACCGGGACTAGCCAACAATGAGCAGTTCTTC. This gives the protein CASSPGLANNEQFF. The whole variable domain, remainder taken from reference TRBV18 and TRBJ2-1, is NAGVMQNPRHLVRRRGQEARLRCSPMKGHSHVYWYRQLPEEGLKFMVYLQKENIIDESGMPKERFSAEFPKEGPSILRIQQVVRGDSAAYFCASSPGLANNEQFFGPGTRLTVL.

The CDR3 sequence: CASSLREGTGGIGYTF. The CDR3 DNA is TGTGCCAGCAGCCTCCGGGAGGGGACAGGGGGAATTGGCTACACCTTC. The chain joins TRBV7-8 to TRBJ1-2, with 11 bases aligning to TRBD1. Trimming at V came to 5 bases and at J to 7 bases, leaving 12 bases not matched to a gene. Germline-derived CDR1 and CDR2 are SGHVS and FQNEAQ. The CDR3 consists of 16 residues.

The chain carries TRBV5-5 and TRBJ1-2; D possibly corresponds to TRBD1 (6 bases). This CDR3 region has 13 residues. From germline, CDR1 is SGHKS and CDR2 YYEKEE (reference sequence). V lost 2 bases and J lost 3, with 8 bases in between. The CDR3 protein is CASSLEGDYGYTF. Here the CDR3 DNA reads TGTGCCAGCAGCTTAGAGGGGGACTATGGCTACACCTTC.

DNA of the CDR3: TGTGCCAGCAGCTCTCACCCCTCGGGGAGCCCGAACACCGGGGAGCTGTTTTTT. Translating it yields CASSSHPSGSPNTGELFF. The chain carries TRBV7-8 and TRBJ2-2; a possible D gene is TRBD2 (5 bases). This CDR3 contains 18 residues. V was trimmed by 4 bases and J by 0 bases, leaving 18 bases between them. CDR1 and CDR2 (germline): SGHVS, FQNEAQ.